The present T cell receptor beta chain was sequenced within a study of CD8 T cells in Susac syndrome. Random hexamers served to reverse transcribe about 0.45 to 1 ug RNA. Across 54 Vbeta and 13 Jbeta, immunoSEQ multiplex PCR amplified TCR beta CDR3. TCRdb reprocessed the immunoSEQ multiplex PCR reads with MiXCR, giving one entry per CDR3 protein. The profile shows just over 150,000 distinct CDR3 sequences, around 95% of them singletons. TCR beta sequences were obtained from blood CD8+ and CD4+ T cells. CDR3 length: 14 amino acids. Trimming cost V 3 bases and J 0 bases, with 6 bases left between them. Per the germline V gene, CDR1 is MDHEN and CDR2 is SYDVKM.

The chain couples TRBV28 to TRBJ1-3; D gene unclear. Sequencing input: CD8+ T cells from PBMCs. The source of this sequence is a human donor with multiple sclerosis. The CDR3 sequence: CASSFGNSGNTIYF. CDR3 DNA sequence: TGTGCCAGCAGTTTTGGGAACTCTGGAAACACCATATATTTT.